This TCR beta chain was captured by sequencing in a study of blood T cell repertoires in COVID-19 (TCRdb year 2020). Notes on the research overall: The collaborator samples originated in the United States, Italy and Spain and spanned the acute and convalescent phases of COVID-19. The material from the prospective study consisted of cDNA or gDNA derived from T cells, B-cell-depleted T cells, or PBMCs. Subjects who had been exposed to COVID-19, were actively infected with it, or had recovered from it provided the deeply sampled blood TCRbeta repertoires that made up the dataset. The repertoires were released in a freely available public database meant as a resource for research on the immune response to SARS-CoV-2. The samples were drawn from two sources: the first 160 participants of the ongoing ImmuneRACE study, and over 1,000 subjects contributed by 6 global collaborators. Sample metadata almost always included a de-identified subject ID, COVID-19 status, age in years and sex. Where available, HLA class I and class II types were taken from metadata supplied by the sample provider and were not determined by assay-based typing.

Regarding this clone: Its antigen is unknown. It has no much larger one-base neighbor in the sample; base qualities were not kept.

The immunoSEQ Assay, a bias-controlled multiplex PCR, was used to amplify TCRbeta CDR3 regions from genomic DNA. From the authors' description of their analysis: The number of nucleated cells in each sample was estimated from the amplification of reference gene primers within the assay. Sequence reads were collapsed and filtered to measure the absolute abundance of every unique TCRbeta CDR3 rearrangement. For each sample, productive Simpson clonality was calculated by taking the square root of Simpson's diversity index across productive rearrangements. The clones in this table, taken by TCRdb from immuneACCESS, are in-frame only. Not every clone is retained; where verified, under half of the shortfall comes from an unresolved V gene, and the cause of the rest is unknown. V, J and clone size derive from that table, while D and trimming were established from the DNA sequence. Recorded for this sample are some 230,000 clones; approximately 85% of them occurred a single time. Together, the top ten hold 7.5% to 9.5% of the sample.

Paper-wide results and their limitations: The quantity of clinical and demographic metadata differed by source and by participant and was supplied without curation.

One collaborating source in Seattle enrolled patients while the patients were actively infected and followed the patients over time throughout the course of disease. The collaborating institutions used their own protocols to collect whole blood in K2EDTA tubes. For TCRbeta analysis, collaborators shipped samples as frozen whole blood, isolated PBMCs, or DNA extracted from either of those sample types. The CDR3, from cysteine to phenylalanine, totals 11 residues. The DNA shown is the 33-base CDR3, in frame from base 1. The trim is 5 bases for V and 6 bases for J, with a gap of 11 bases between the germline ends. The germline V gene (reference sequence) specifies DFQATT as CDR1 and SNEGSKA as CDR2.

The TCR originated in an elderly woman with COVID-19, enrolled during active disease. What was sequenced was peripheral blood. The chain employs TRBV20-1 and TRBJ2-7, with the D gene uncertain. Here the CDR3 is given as CSAFRRSEQYF. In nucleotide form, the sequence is TGCAGTGCTTTTAGGCGGTCCGAGCAGTACTTC.